This record concerns one TCR beta chain sequence. Its antigen is still unknown. Qualities for individual bases were not recorded, and no much larger clone is one base off. The data were obtained in a study of patients and donors after allogeneic stem cell transplantation (dated by TCRdb to about 2020). Reading the germline V gene gives CDR1 SGHRS and CDR2 YFSETQ. V and J lose 0 bases and 3 bases, and a span of 7 bases separates them. Reading from cysteine to phenylalanine, the CDR3 counts 14 amino acids. Only CDR3 DNA remains: 42 bases, in frame from the first base. The method behind the library was RT-PCR. Sequencing was carried out with a NextSeq 550. TCRdb handled the public reads itself, with Q25 trimming in fastp and clone calling in MiXCR, and kept productive beta chains. Merged by CDR3 protein, the rows form single entries marked with the most common genes and DNA. Recorded for this sample are over 150,000 distinct CDR3 sequences; less than 45% of them occurred a single time. The top ten hold approximately 32% of the sample.

Sequenced: blood, either unsorted or a sorted T cell fraction (not recorded which). This receptor chain uses TRBV5-1 and TRBJ2-1; no confident D gene assignment can be made. The TCR comes from a human donor who was either an allogeneic HSCT recipient or a stem cell or donor lymphocyte infusion donor (not recorded which). It is not recorded whose cells these are; they may come from a transplant donor. DNA sequence: TGCGCCAGCAGCTTGGCAACGGGCTACAATGAGCAGTTCTTC. Its protein is CASSLATGYNEQFF. Where the CDR3 stops, the reference TRBV5-1 and TRBJ2-1 genes take over; the full variable domain is KAGVTQTPRYLIKTRGQQVTLSCSPISGHRSVSWYQQTPGQGLQFLFEYFSETQRNKGNFPGRFSGRQFSNSRSEMNVSTLELGDSALYLCASSLATGYNEQFFGPGTRLTVL.